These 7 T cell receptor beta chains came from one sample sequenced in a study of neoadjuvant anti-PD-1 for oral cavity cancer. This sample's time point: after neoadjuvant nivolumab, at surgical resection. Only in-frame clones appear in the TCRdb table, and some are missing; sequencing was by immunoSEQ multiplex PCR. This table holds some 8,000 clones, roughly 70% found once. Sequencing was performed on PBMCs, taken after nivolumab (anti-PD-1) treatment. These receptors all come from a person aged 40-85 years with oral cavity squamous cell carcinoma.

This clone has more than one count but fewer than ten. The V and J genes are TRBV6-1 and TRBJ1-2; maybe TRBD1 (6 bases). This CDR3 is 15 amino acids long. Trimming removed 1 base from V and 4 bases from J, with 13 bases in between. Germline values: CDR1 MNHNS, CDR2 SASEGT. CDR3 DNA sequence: TGTGCCAGCAGTGAAGAAGACAGGTCTCCCTATGGCTACACCTTC. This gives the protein CASSEEDRSPYGYTF.

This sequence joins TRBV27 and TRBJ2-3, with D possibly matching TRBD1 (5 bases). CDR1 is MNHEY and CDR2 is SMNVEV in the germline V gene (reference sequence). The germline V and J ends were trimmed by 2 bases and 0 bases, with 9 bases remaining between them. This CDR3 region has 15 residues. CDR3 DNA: TGTGCCAGCAGTTTAGAAGGGGTTAGCACAGATACGCAGTATTTT. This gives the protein CASSLEGVSTDTQYF.

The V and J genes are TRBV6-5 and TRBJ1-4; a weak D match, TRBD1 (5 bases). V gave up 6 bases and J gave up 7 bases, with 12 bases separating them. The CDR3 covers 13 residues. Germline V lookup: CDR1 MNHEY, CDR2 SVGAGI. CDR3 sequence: CASSLKRGEKLFF. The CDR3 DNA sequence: TGTGCCAGCAGCCTCAAAAGGGGTGAAAAACTGTTTTTT.

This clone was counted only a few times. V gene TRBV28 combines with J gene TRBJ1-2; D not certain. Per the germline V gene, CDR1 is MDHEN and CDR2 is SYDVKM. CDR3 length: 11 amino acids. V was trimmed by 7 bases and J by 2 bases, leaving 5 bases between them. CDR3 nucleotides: TGTGCCAGCACCCGGAACTATGGCTACACCTTC. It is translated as CASTRNYGYTF.

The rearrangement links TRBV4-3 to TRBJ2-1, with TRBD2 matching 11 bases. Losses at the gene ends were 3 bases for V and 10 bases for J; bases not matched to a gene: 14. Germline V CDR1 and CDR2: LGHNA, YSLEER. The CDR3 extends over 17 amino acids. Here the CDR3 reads CASSHHPGTSGQGEQFF. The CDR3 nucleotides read TGCGCCAGCAGCCACCACCCCGGGACTAGCGGCCAAGGGGAGCAGTTCTTC.

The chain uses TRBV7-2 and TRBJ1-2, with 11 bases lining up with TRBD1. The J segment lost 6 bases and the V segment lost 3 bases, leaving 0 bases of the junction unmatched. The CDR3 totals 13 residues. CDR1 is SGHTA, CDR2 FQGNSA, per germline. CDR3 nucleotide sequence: TGTGCCAGCAGCTTGGGACAGGGGGATGGCTACACCTTC. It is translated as CASSLGQGDGYTF.

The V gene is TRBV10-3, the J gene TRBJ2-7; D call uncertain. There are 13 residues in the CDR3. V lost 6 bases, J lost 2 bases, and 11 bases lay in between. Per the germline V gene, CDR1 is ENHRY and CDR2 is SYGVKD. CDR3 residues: CAISTSYTYEQYF. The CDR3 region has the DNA TGTGCCATCAGCACCTCATATACCTACGAGCAGTACTTC.